This T cell receptor beta chain was captured by sequencing in a study of T cells in Graves' hyperthyroidism and ophthalmopathy. The V and J ends lost 3 bases and 4 bases respectively, with 11 bases between them. Germline loops: CDR1 ENHRY, CDR2 SYGVKD. The CDR3 has 14 amino acids. Graves' hyperthyroidism showing no ophthalmopathy progression within 18 months was considered stable. The diagnostic basis comprised clinical symptoms, serum thyroxine and TRAb, thyroid ultrasound and orbital computed tomography. Amplification of TCR beta CDR3 regions used RNA as the template. During a first-round RT-PCR of the TCR CDR3, the HTBI primer set was used. TCRdb called the multiplex PCR reads again in MiXCR, with one record for every CDR3 protein. The sample includes fewer than 550,000 distinct CDR3 sequences, around 14% of them seen just once.

The TCR originated in a woman under 30 with Graves' hyperthyroidism. The J gene is TRBJ2-3, the V gene TRBV10-3; D call uncertain. The sample was blood. The CDR3 here is CAISDEKKADTQYF. CDR3 coding DNA: TGTGCCATCAGTGACGAGAAAAAAGCAGATACGCAGTATTTT.